These T cell receptor beta chains were read from a single sample in a study of CD8 T cells in ankylosing spondylitis. TCRdb reprocessed the 5' RACE reads with MiXCR, giving one entry per CDR3 protein. The profile shows approximately 340,000 distinct CDR3 sequences, under 15% of them singletons. Sequencing was performed on blood, either unsorted or a sorted T cell fraction (not recorded which). These receptors all come from a male donor with ankylosing spondylitis or in good health (not recorded which). Both conserved end residues are part of each CDR3. Each record gives: clone size, J gene, V gene, D gene, CDR3 protein, CDR3 DNA. D genes are given only for firm matches. Only some rows state a clone size, as once, few, many or a class for expanded clones.

few	TRBJ2-1	TRBV5-1	.	CASSPLGLRDEQFF	TGCGCCAGCAGCCCCTTAGGGCTGAGGGATGAGCAGTTCTTC
.	TRBJ2-3	TRBV5-4	TRBD2	CASSLVVAGLSTDTQYF	TGTGCCAGCAGCTTGGTGGTAGCGGGGCTTAGCACAGATACGCAGTATTTT
.	TRBJ2-7	TRBV5-1	TRBD2	CASSRLTGTSGSGEQYF	TGCGCCAGCAGCCGACTTACCGGGACTAGCGGGAGCGGAGAGCAGTACTTC
.	TRBJ2-4	TRBV9	.	CASSGGLALAKNIQYF	TGTGCCAGCAGCGGAGGACTTGCTTTAGCCAAAAACATTCAGTACTTC
once	TRBJ1-1	TRBV7-9	.	CASRSDGGGGNTEAFF	TGTGCCAGCAGATCCGACGGAGGTGGAGGGAACACTGAAGCTTTCTTT
.	TRBJ1-3	TRBV7-2	TRBD1	CASSLRQGRNTIYF	TGTGCCAGCAGCTTAAGACAGGGACGAAACACCATATATTTT
.	TRBJ1-5	TRBV20-1	.	CCASGERVFSNQPQHF	TGCTGTGCTAGTGGAGAGAGGGTGTTTTCCAATCAGCCCCAGCATTTT
few	TRBJ2-1	TRBV12-3/TRBV12-4	.	CASSLRTGTPPYNEQFF	TGTGCCAGCAGTTTGCGAACCGGGACTCCCCCTTACAATGAGCAGTTCTTC
.	TRBJ2-3	TRBV9	TRBD2	CASSVGASGTTDTQYF	TGTGCCAGCAGCGTAGGAGCTAGCGGGACCACAGATACGCAGTATTTT
.	TRBJ1-1	TRBV20-1	.	CSALLNRGPTEAFF	TGCAGTGCCCTACTGAACCGGGGACCCACTGAAGCTTTCTTT
.	TRBJ2-5	TRBV20-1	.	CSARARNKETQYF	TGCAGTGCTAGGGCCCGGAACAAAGAGACCCAGTACTTC
few	TRBJ1-4	TRBV20-1	TRBD1	CSAYGDRGNEKLFF	TGCAGTGCTTATGGGGACAGGGGTAATGAAAAACTGTTTTTT
.	TRBJ2-5	TRBV7-9	TRBD2	CASSLLRREGRETQYF	TGTGCCAGCAGCTTATTGAGGCGGGAGGGCCGTGAGACCCAGTACTTC
few	TRBJ2-5	TRBV4-1	.	CASSKGLTPSQETQYF	TGCGCCAGCAGCAAGGGTTTAACCCCCAGCCAAGAGACCCAGTACTTC
many	TRBJ2-7	TRBV27	.	CASSSSPPGRQYF	TGTGCCAGCAGTTCCTCTCCCCCCGGGCGGCAGTACTTC
many	TRBJ2-1	TRBV11-2	TRBD2	CASSFRDYYNEQFF	TGTGCCAGCAGCTTCCGGGACTACTACAATGAGCAGTTCTTC
.	TRBJ2-3	TRBV20-1	.	CSAWDFRTDTQYF	TGCAGTGCTTGGGACTTCCGCACAGATACGCAGTATTTT
.	TRBJ1-5	TRBV20-1	.	CSAIAGNSNQPQHF	TGCAGTGCGATAGCAGGGAATAGCAATCAGCCCCAGCATTTT
.	TRBJ1-4	TRBV6-5	TRBD1	CASSYSGTADEKLFF	TGTGCCAGCAGTTACTCCGGGACAGCGGATGAAAAACTGTTTTTT
.	TRBJ2-7	TRBV4-1	.	CASSRQGKKYF	TGCGCCAGCAGCAGGCAGGGCAAAAAGTACTTC
once	TRBJ2-4	TRBV5-1	.	CASSRDLGAAKNIQYF	TGCGCCAGCAGCAGGGACTTGGGGGCAGCCAAAAACATTCAGTACTTC
few	TRBJ2-1	TRBV12-3/TRBV12-4	TRBD1	CASSLGDSSSYNEQFF	TGTGCCAGCAGTTTAGGGGACAGCAGCTCCTACAATGAGCAGTTCTTC
.	TRBJ1-5	TRBV20-1	.	CSARVLSDQPQHF	TGCAGTGCTAGAGTCCTGAGCGATCAGCCCCAGCATTTT
.	TRBJ2-7	TRBV30	.	CAWSRPGSYEQYF	TGTGCCTGGAGCCGCCCAGGATCCTACGAGCAGTACTTC
.	TRBJ1-4	TRBV12-3/TRBV12-4	.	CASSLGGGAEGKLFF	TGTGCCAGCAGTTTAGGCGGGGGGGCGGAAGGAAAACTGTTTTTT
.	TRBJ2-3	TRBV11-2	TRBD2	CASSLLLAGAFTDTQYF	TGTGCCAGCAGCTTACTCCTAGCGGGGGCCTTCACAGATACGCAGTATTTT
many	TRBJ1-2	TRBV28	TRBD1	CASTLGGTGMRNGYTF	TGTGCCAGCACTTTGGGGGGGACAGGGATGAGGAATGGCTACACCTTC
.	TRBJ2-1	TRBV13	TRBD2	CASSKLAGALSKQFF	TGTGCCAGCAGCAAACTAGCGGGGGCGCTCAGTAAGCAGTTCTTC
many	TRBJ2-2	TRBV12-3/TRBV12-4	.	CAILPRYWGGELFF	TGTGCCATCTTACCCCGCTACTGGGGCGGGGAGCTGTTTTTT
.	TRBJ2-7	TRBV5-1	TRBD1	CASSLTGGYYEQYF	TGCGCCAGCAGCTTGACAGGGGGATACTACGAGCAGTACTTC
.	TRBJ1-1	TRBV5-5	.	CASSSPRAFAEAFF	TGTGCCAGCAGCTCCCCGAGGGCTTTCGCTGAAGCTTTCTTT
few	TRBJ1-1	TRBV12-3/TRBV12-4	.	CASSRTARGEAFF	TGTGCCAGCAGTCGGACGGCGAGAGGCGAAGCTTTCTTT
many	TRBJ2-4	TRBV3-1	TRBD2	CASSPGVAGGPVGTKNIQYF	TGTGCCAGCAGCCCTGGGGTAGCGGGAGGGCCGGTAGGGACCAAAAACATTCAGTACTTC
.	TRBJ1-5	TRBV5-1	TRBD1	CASSLTGDNQPQHF	TGCGCCAGCAGCTTGACAGGGGACAATCAGCCCCAGCATTTT
.	TRBJ2-7	TRBV29-1	.	CSVMEGIYEQYF	TGCAGCGTCATGGAGGGTATCTACGAGCAGTACTTC
.	TRBJ2-2	TRBV7-9	TRBD1	CARTGEVTGELFF	TGTGCCCGCACAGGGGAAGTGACCGGGGAGCTGTTTTTT
few	TRBJ2-2	TRBV5-5	TRBD1	CASSLQGAQTGELFF	TGTGCCAGCAGCTTACAGGGGGCGCAGACCGGGGAGCTGTTTTTT
many	TRBJ2-4	TRBV20-1	TRBD1	CSATGTGNSNIQYF	TGCAGTGCCACCGGGACAGGGAATTCAAACATTCAGTACTTC
few	TRBJ2-2	TRBV20-1	.	CSADSPRTGELFF	TGCAGTGCTGACAGCCCCCGCACCGGGGAGCTGTTTTTT
.	TRBJ2-4	TRBV5-1	.	CASSLGEAKNIQYF	TGCGCCAGCAGCTTAGGGGAAGCCAAAAACATTCAGTACTTC
.	TRBJ1-1	TRBV7-2	.	CASSFGTTSTEAFF	TGTGCCAGCAGCTTCGGGACTACGTCTACTGAAGCTTTCTTT
few	TRBJ2-3	TRBV2	TRBD2	CASSEQILLAGGDTQYF	TGTGCCAGCAGTGAGCAGATTTTACTAGCGGGTGGAGATACGCAGTATTTT
.	TRBJ2-7	TRBV4-1	.	CASSPWVQLPLTSSYEQYF	TGCGCCAGCAGCCCTTGGGTGCAGCTACCTCTAACTAGCTCCTACGAGCAGTACTTC
.	TRBJ2-5	TRBV3-1	.	CASSQDGRQSETQYF	TGTGCCAGCAGCCAAGATGGGCGACAGAGTGAGACCCAGTACTTC
few	TRBJ1-2	TRBV7-9	.	CAWGVGNYGYTF	TGTGCCTGGGGGGTAGGGAACTATGGCTACACCTTC
few	TRBJ1-2	TRBV12-3/TRBV12-4	.	CASSARAAPGYGYTF	TGTGCCAGCAGTGCTAGAGCGGCGCCCGGCTATGGCTACACCTTC
few	TRBJ2-2	TRBV5-1	.	CASSLGRAELFF	TGCGCCAGCAGCTTGGGGCGCGCGGAGCTGTTTTTT
many	TRBJ2-1	TRBV12-3/TRBV12-4	.	CASRPGLLYNEQFF	TGTGCCAGCAGGCCGGGACTCCTCTACAATGAGCAGTTCTTC
.	TRBJ2-7	TRBV11-2	TRBD1	CASTPTGGREQYF	TGTGCCAGCACCCCGACAGGGGGCAGAGAGCAGTACTTC
.	TRBJ1-1	TRBV7-9	TRBD1	CASSFPVTGERTEAFF	TGTGCCAGCAGCTTCCCCGTGACAGGGGAGAGGACTGAAGCTTTCTTT
few	TRBJ2-2	TRBV6-5	TRBD2	CASSYSSSGAGTGELFF	TGTGCCAGCAGTTATTCATCTAGCGGGGCCGGCACCGGGGAGCTGTTTTTT
many	TRBJ2-3	TRBV12-3/TRBV12-4	TRBD2	CASSLMASGGPGGQYF	TGTGCCAGCAGTTTAATGGCAAGCGGGGGGCCGGGAGGGCAGTATTTT
.	TRBJ2-3	TRBV14	.	CASSQGWMGGTDTQYF	TGTGCCAGCAGCCAAGGATGGATGGGAGGAACAGATACGCAGTATTTT
few	TRBJ2-1	TRBV20-1	TRBD2	CSARDLLAGGSRASYNEQFF	TGCAGTGCTAGAGATCTCCTAGCGGGAGGAAGCCGGGCGTCCTACAATGAGCAGTTCTTC
few	TRBJ2-2	TRBV5-1	.	CASSPQVANTGELFF	TGCGCCAGCAGCCCGCAGGTGGCGAACACCGGGGAGCTGTTTTTT
many	TRBJ2-3	TRBV12-3/TRBV12-4	TRBD1	CASSIRTGGRDTQYF	TGTGCCAGCAGTATACGGACAGGGGGCAGGGATACGCAGTATTTT
few	TRBJ2-6	TRBV27	.	CASSLWGSGANVLTF	TGTGCCAGCAGTTTATGGGGATCTGGGGCCAACGTCCTGACTTTC